The entry below gives a single TCR beta chain sequence along with its context. The antigen remains undetermined. The sample is drawn from a study of response to subunit inactivated influenza vaccine. MiXCR, run by TCRdb on the RT-PCR reads, gives a single entry per CDR3 protein. The table shows around 750,000 distinct CDR3 sequences, with about 20% occurring only once. General study results and limits: Seasonal influenza vaccination, on each occasion, was suggested by the authors to recruit few new T cells.

The CDR3 is made up of 15 amino acids. Germline CDR1 reads SGHRS; CDR2 reads YFSETQ. With 4 bases clipped from V and 8 bases from J, the junction kept 10 bases outside the gene matches. The V gene is TRBV5-1, the J gene TRBJ2-2, with 8 bases that match TRBD2. The sample consisted of PBMCs from blood, taken around 5 days after vaccination. This receptor was identified in a man aged 50 or older who received an inactivated influenza vaccine. CDR3 in amino acids: CASSESGSFRGELFF. The CDR3 DNA follows: TGCGCCAGCAGCGAAAGCGGGAGCTTCAGGGGGGAGCTGTTTTTT.